This TCR delta chain comes out of a study of gamma-delta chains in newborns, infants, children. Across the study: Innate gammadelta T cells reportedly expand polyclonally right after birth, driven by microbial exposure, per the title.

For this clone: This clone may be a read error of a much larger clone one base away.

TCRdb re-analyzed the reads via CATT. The top ten hold roughly 15% of the sample, which has fewer than 8,000 delta-chain clones, 0.5% to 0.8% seen once. CDR3 length: 15 residues. Germline-derived CDR1 and CDR2 are GEAIGNYY and EKD. The junction had 4 bases not matched to a gene; V was cut back by 2 bases and J by 3 bases. J is TRDJ2 and V is TRDV2; TRDD3 agrees at 8 bases. The clonotype originates from a child who was a newborn, infant or young child, either healthy, febrile or measles-vaccinated (not recorded which). Sequencing was done on a sample of blood. CDR3 in DNA: TGTGCCTGTGACATACTGGGGGGTCTGACAGCACAACTCTTCTTT. Its protein is CACDILGGLTAQLFF.